This T cell receptor (beta chain) comes out of a study of blood T cell repertoires in COVID-19. The wider study: COVID-19 samples, acute and convalescent, were from the United States, Italy and Spain. Nucleic acid was either cDNA or gDNA, and it came from T cells, B-cell-depleted T cells, or PBMCs.

In the study's own analysis: Amplification with reference gene primers provided the estimates of nucleated cell counts. Clones were read by immunoSEQ multiplex PCR, and TCRdb kept only the in-frame ones, dropping some. V and J calls and clone size are as listed in that table; D and trimming were resolved from the DNA. The table shows roughly 200,000 clones, with 60% to 85% occurring only once. From germline, CDR1 is SGHAT and CDR2 FQNNGV. The V end was cut by 1 base, the J end by 1 base, with 7 bases between. The CDR3 length is 14 residues. The clonotype comes from a woman between 45 and 65 years old with active or convalescent COVID-19. The rearrangement joins TRBV11-2 to TRBJ1-2, with D possibly matching TRBD1 (5 bases). Sequencing input: peripheral blood. This CDR3 is CASSLVQDNYGYTF. DNA of the CDR3: TGTGCCAGCAGCTTAGTACAGGATAACTATGGCTACACCTTC. The full variable domain, rest sourced from reference TRBV11-2 and TRBJ1-2, is EAGVAQSPRYKIIEKRQSVAFWCNPISGHATLYWYQQILGQGPKLLIQFQNNGVVDDSQLPKDRFSAERLKGVDSTLKIQPAKLEDSAVYLCASSLVQDNYGYTFGSGTRLTVV.